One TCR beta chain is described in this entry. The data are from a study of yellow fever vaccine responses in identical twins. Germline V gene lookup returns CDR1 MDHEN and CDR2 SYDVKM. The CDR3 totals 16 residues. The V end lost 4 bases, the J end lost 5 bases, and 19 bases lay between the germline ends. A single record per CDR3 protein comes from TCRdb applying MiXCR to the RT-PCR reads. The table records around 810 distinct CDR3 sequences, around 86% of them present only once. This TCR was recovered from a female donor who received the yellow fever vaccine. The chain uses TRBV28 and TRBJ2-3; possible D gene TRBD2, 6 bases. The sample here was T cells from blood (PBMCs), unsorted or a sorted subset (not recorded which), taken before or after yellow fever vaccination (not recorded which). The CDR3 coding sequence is TGTGCCAGCAGTTCCCCCCCGGGGGTTGGCAGAGATACGCAGTATTTT. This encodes CASSSPPGVGRDTQYF.